The 10 T cell receptor beta chains given below trace back to one sample, sequenced in a study of identical twins. TCRdb passed the 5' RACE reads through MiXCR, listing each CDR3 protein once. The data show about 520,000 distinct CDR3 sequences, with less than 25% seen just once and roughly 0.91% held by the top ten. This sample was also put to use in a study of T cells expressing NK-cell markers.

The sequenced sample was CD4+ T cells sorted from blood. The source is a woman in her late teens or twenties in good health.

The CDR3 bases are TGTGCCTGGAGTGCAACTAGCGGGAGATTCGACAATGAGCAGTTCTTC. Translated, it gives CAWSATSGRFDNEQFF. The gene calls are TRBV30 and TRBJ2-1; 11 bases are shared with TRBD2. The CDR3 totals 16 residues. Germline-derived CDR1 and CDR2 are GTSNPN and SVGIG (reference sequence). Unmatched junction bases numbered 7, after V lost 1 base and J lost 5 bases.

In its sample, this clonotype was seen a few times. This chain uses TRBV11-2 with TRBJ1-1; no clear D. The CDR3 runs to 15 residues. The germline V and J ends were trimmed by 0 bases and 1 base, with 9 bases remaining between them. The germline CDR1 and CDR2 sequences are SGHAT and FQNNGV. DNA for the CDR3: TGTGCCAGCAGCTTAGATCGACTGAGGAACACTGAAGCTTTCTTT. Its translation is CASSLDRLRNTEAFF.

This clonotype showed up just a few times. The gene calls are TRBV24-1 and TRBJ2-1; 10 bases are shared with TRBD1. Germline CDR1 reads KGHDR; CDR2 reads SFDVKD. CDR3 length equals 15 residues. The junction had 2 bases not matched to a gene; V was cut back by 2 bases and J by 5 bases. CDR3 nucleotide sequence: TGTGCCACCAGTGATTGGGGGACAGGGGACAATGAGCAGTTCTTC. This codes for CATSDWGTGDNEQFF.

V usage is TRBV12-3 or TRBV12-4 and J usage is TRBJ1-5; the match to TRBD1 covers 7 bases. V dropped 7 bases and J dropped 4; count of bases not matched to a gene: 4. This CDR3 contains 13 residues. DNA of the CDR3: TGTGCCAGCACCCTGACAGGGAATCAGCCCCAGCATTTT. It translates to CASTLTGNQPQHF.

The gene calls are TRBV27 and TRBJ1-2; D ambiguous. V gave up 6 bases and J gave up 1 base, with 18 bases separating them. This CDR3 has 16 residues. Germline lookup yields CDR1 MNHEY and CDR2 SMNVEV (reference sequence). This CDR3 reads CASSPLRSIFNYGYTF. The CDR3 nucleotides read TGTGCCAGCAGCCCATTACGGTCAATCTTTAACTATGGCTACACCTTC.

The V gene is TRBV5-1, the J gene TRBJ2-6, with D maybe TRBD1 (6 bases). Germline V gives CDR1 SGHRS, CDR2 YFSETQ. CDR3 length equals 20 residues. Trimming left V 4 bases short and J 4 bases short, with 27 bases between. CDR3 nucleotide sequence: TGCGCCAGCAGCCTGCCCTCCCCCTCCGGGACAAAGGTAGGGGCCAACGTCCTGACTTTC. It is translated as CASSLPSPSGTKVGANVLTF.

The chain links TRBV9 to TRBJ2-5; 7 bases line up with TRBD2. J lost 5 bases, V lost 0 bases, and 4 bases had no gene match. The CDR3 sequence is 14 residues long. Germline V gene data show CDR1 as SGDLS and CDR2 as YYNGEE. CDR3 bases: TGTGCCAGCAGCGTAGCGCTAGCGGAGGAGACCCAGTACTTC. Encoded protein: CASSVALAEETQYF.

The CDR3, as DNA: TGTGCCAGCAGCCCTCGGCGCGAGAATGAGCAGTTCTTC. Its protein is CASSPRRENEQFF. The chain joins TRBV7-9 to TRBJ2-1; D is undetermined. CDR3 size: 13 residues. Germline CDR1 is SEHNR and CDR2 is FQNEAQ (reference sequence). The V and J ends lost 5 bases and 7 bases respectively, with 12 bases between them.

The rearrangement links TRBV10-3 to TRBJ2-1; tentatively, D is TRBD1 or TRBD2 (5 bases each). The V gene's germline CDR1 is ENHRY and CDR2 SYGVKD. The CDR3 sequence is 11 residues long. V was cut by 5 bases and J by 9 bases, with 8 bases left in between. The CDR3 DNA is TGTGCCATCAGTACTAGGGGTGAGCAGTTCTTC. This translates into CAISTRGEQFF.

This clonotype has a handful of counts. The chain combines TRBV7-2 with TRBJ2-5; possible D gene TRBD1, 5 bases. The CDR3 has 13 residues. Per the germline V gene, CDR1 is SGHTA and CDR2 is FQGNSA. V lost 5 bases and J 0 bases, leaving 7 bases between the germline ends. DNA of the CDR3: TGTGCCAGCAGCCCGGACAACCAAGAGACCCAGTACTTC. Translating it yields CASSPDNQETQYF.